Presented here are 2 T cell receptor beta chains from one specimen sequenced in a study of T cells after yellow fever vaccination. From the 5' RACE reads, TCRdb called clonotypes with MiXCR, one entry per CDR3 protein. Here the sample spans over 250,000 distinct CDR3 sequences, over 4% being singletons. This material consisted of PBMCs, taken 5 days after the yellow fever booster vaccination. The source is a man aged 18-30 years who received the YFV17D yellow fever vaccine.

This clonotype has at least ten counts. V is TRBV18 and J is TRBJ1-3; D uncertain. The CDR3 is made up of 13 amino acids. Germline CDR1 reads KGHSH; CDR2 reads LQKENI. V lost 4 bases to trimming and J lost 0 bases, with 4 bases between them. The CDR3 DNA reads as TGTGCCAGCTCACGGGGCTCTGGAAACACCATATATTTT. Amino acids: CASSRGSGNTIYF.

This clonotype was seen ten or more times. The chain links TRBV20-1 to TRBJ2-1; 8 bases match TRBD2. The V gene's germline CDR1 is DFQATT and CDR2 SNEGSKA (reference sequence). The V segment lost 5 bases and the J segment 9 bases; nucleotides outside the gene matches: 15. The CDR3 length is 15 residues. The CDR3 sequence is CSAATGTSNLGEQFF. Written as DNA, the CDR3 is TGCAGTGCTGCGACCGGGACTAGTAATCTCGGTGAGCAGTTCTTC.